This T cell receptor (beta chain) emerged from a study of T-cell memory formation after mild COVID-19. TCRdb used MiXCR to reprocess the 5' RACE reads, holding one entry per CDR3 protein. This sample has 280,000 or so distinct CDR3 sequences; approximately 7.6% occur once, and the top ten carry about 20%. This clonotype was counted between two and nine times. Its antigen remains unknown. The V gene's germline CDR1 is LGHNA and CDR2 YNFKEQ. The V end lost 6 bases, the J end lost 2 bases, and 12 bases lay between the germline ends. The CDR3 contains 14 residues. Study results and caveats: Mainly in CM and EM were contracting CD4+ clones; CD8+ were in EMRA.

Sequenced sample: PBMCs or a T cell subset sorted from them (not recorded which). This sequence joins TRBV4-2 and TRBJ2-3, with a weak D call TRBD1 (5 bases). This clonotype was sampled from a man younger than 30 who had mild COVID-19 (a few samples of this study predate the infection). Cell type and time point are not known. Here the CDR3 reads CASRASGITDTQYF. The CDR3 bases are TGTGCCAGCAGAGCATCAGGGATCACAGATACGCAGTATTTT.